One sample yielded the 2 T cell receptor beta chains listed below, sequenced in a study of metastatic and nonmetastatic thyroid tumors (dated by TCRdb to 2018 to 2020). The library relied on PCR. Sequencing was carried out with an Illumina HiSeq 4000. TCRdb reran the public reads through fastp at Q25 and MiXCR, keeping productive beta chains. A total of 35,000 to 45,000 clones appear in this sample, 9% to 14% of them only once. Jointly, the top ten make up roughly 9% of the sample. No patient had received any treatment before thyroid surgery. Sequencing used blood. These receptors originate from a male donor with papillary thyroid cancer or a benign thyroid nodule (not recorded which). Some clones in this sample may be carry-over from other donors' samples.

By share of the sample, this clone is medium-sized (0.01 to 0.1%). This chain connects TRBV28 to TRBJ2-1; TRBD1 agrees at 7 bases. V was pared by 10 bases and J by 2 bases, with 8 bases of the junction left unmatched. The CDR3 covers 14 residues. Germline V gene lookup returns CDR1 MDHEN and CDR2 SYDVKM. CDR3 bases: TGTGCCACTTGGACAGGAAATACCTACAATGAGCAGTTCTTC. Amino acid sequence: CATWTGNTYNEQFF.

This clone is labeled as medium-sized (0.01 to 0.1%). The rearrangement uses TRBV28 and TRBJ2-7; 7 bases are a match to TRBD2. The CDR3 sequence is 16 residues long. Losses at the gene ends were 5 bases for V and 0 bases for J; bases not matched to a gene: 10. In germline, CDR1 is MDHEN, CDR2 SYDVKM. The CDR3 DNA sequence: TGTGCCAGCAGTACGCCGACTAGCAGCTACTCCTACGAGCAGTACTTC. Its translation is CASSTPTSSYSYEQYF.